Below are 21 T cell receptor beta chains sequenced from a single sample in a study of CD8+ T cells in alopecia areata. Extracted RNA was reverse transcribed into cDNA, the sequencing template. Produced via immunoSEQ multiplex PCR; TCRdb's table is partial and in-frame only. The repertoire has 90,000 to 150,000 clones, over 60% of them found once; the top ten carry 2.8%. Specimen: CD4+ T cells sorted from blood. Every receptor here comes from a human donor in good health.

A few counts support this clone. The junction departs from germline at one end; a sequencing error may be responsible. The chain links TRBV29-1 to TRBJ2-3; D perhaps matches TRBD2 (5 bases). CDR1 and CDR2 (germline): SQVTM, ANQGSEA. The CDR3 runs to 12 residues. CDR3 sequence reads: CSAEASTDTQYF. The CDR3 nucleotides read TGCAGCGCCGAGGCTAGCACCGATACGCAGTATTTT.

This clone has only one observation. The V call is TRBV29-1, the J call TRBJ1-4; TRBD1 aligns across 8 bases. V lost 5 bases and J lost 5; bases outside the gene matches: 1. The germline V gene encodes CDR1 SQVTM and CDR2 ANQGSEA. This CDR3 region has 12 residues. This CDR3 reads CSVRQGNEKLFF. CDR3 coding DNA: TGCAGCGTTCGACAGGGGAATGAAAAACTGTTTTTT. The full variable domain, completed using reference TRBV29-1 and TRBJ1-4, is SAVISQKPSRDICQRGTSLTIQCQVDSQVTMMFWYRQQPGQSLTLIATANQGSEATYESGFVIDKFPISRPNLTFSTLTVSNMSPEDSSIYLCSVRQGNEKLFFGSGTQLSVL.

This chain uses TRBV6-6 with TRBJ1-1; 7 bases align to TRBD1. Germline V gene data show CDR1 as MNHNY and CDR2 as SVGAGI (reference sequence). The CDR3 has 15 residues. With V trimmed by 6 bases and J by 3 bases, 10 bases remained unmatched. The CDR3 region has the DNA TGTGCCAGCAGACCAGGACAGGATTGGGACACTGAAGCTTTCTTT. Protein: CASRPGQDWDTEAFF.

V is TRBV5-1 and J is TRBJ1-1, with D maybe TRBD1 (5 bases). V dropped 4 bases and J dropped 4 bases, with 20 bases sitting between them. CDR3 length equals 16 residues. Germline CDR1 is SGHRS and CDR2 is YFSETQ. CDR3 amino acids: CASSPGPDRRSTEAFF. CDR3 nucleotide sequence: TGCGCCAGCAGCCCAGGGCCAGACCGGAGGAGCACTGAAGCTTTCTTT.

The chain is built from TRBV19 and TRBJ2-3; D is perhaps TRBD2 (6 bases). The CDR3 totals 14 residues. The V gene lost 3 bases and the J gene lost 5 bases, with 12 bases spanning the gap. CDR1 is LNHDA, CDR2 SQIVND, per germline (reference sequence). The CDR3 DNA is TGTGCCAGTAGTATTGCGACAGCGGGAGATACGCAGTATTTT. Encoded protein: CASSIATAGDTQYF.

The chain uses TRBV29-1 and TRBJ2-2; possibly TRBD1 for D (5 bases). Trimming took off 5 bases at V and 6 bases at J, with 16 bases between the two ends. This CDR3 comprises 14 residues. Germline V lookup: CDR1 SQVTM, CDR2 ANQGSEA. In DNA form, the CDR3 reads TGCAGCGTTCTACCAGGGTGGGAATCCGGGGAGCTGTTTTTT. Its protein is CSVLPGWESGELFF.

The rearrangement links TRBV14 to TRBJ2-3, with no clear D. CDR1 and CDR2 (germline): SGHDN, FVKESK. The CDR3 has 15 residues. The V gene lost 1 base and the J gene lost 4 bases, with 12 bases spanning the gap. The CDR3 reads CASSQVIKRPDTQYF. CDR3 coding DNA: TGTGCCAGCAGCCAAGTCATTAAACGGCCAGATACGCAGTATTTT.

The rearrangement uses TRBV27 and TRBJ2-6; D unresolved. The V end was cut by 6 bases, the J end by 0 bases, with 6 bases between. This CDR3 region has 14 residues. Germline CDR1 and CDR2: MNHEY and SMNVEV (reference sequence). CDR3 in DNA: TGTGCCAGCAGGTCCCTCTCTGGGGCCAACGTCCTGACTTTC. The encoded protein is CASRSLSGANVLTF.

The V and J genes are TRBV4-1 and TRBJ2-3, with 12 nucleotides matching TRBD2. Germline V gene lookup returns CDR1 MGHRA and CDR2 YSYEKL. V lost 4 bases, J lost 2 bases, and 7 bases stayed unmatched. The CDR3 has 17 amino acids. As DNA, the CDR3 is TGCGCCAGCAGCCCCTGGACTAGCGGGGATTCCACAGATACGCAGTATTTT. This translates into CASSPWTSGDSTDTQYF.

The table lists this clone with a few counts. V gene TRBV7-9 combines with J gene TRBJ2-3, with D tentatively TRBD2 (6 bases). The CDR3 contains 12 residues. V gave up 8 bases and J gave up 4 bases, with 10 bases separating them. The germline CDR1 and CDR2 sequences are SEHNR and FQNEAQ (reference sequence). CDR3 sequence reads: CASGLAPDTQYF. The DNA of the CDR3 is TGTGCCAGCGGGCTAGCGCCAGATACGCAGTATTTT.

This chain uses TRBV30 with TRBJ1-5, with 7 bases aligning to TRBD1. Trimming at V came to 0 bases and at J to 0 bases, leaving 2 bases not matched to a gene. Germline loops: CDR1 GTSNPN, CDR2 SVGIG (reference sequence). CDR3 length: 15 residues. This CDR3 reads CAWSVGDSSNQPQHF. In DNA, the CDR3 is TGTGCCTGGAGTGTAGGGGACAGTAGCAATCAGCCCCAGCATTTT.

The V and J genes are TRBV7-2 and TRBJ2-4, with 11 bases identical to TRBD1. J lost 8 bases, V lost 4 bases, and 7 bases had no gene match. Germline loops: CDR1 SGHTA, CDR2 FQGNSA. The CDR3 sequence is 15 residues long. DNA of the CDR3: TGTGCCAGCAGCTCACGGACAGGGGGCCATGACATTCAGTACTTC. Translated: CASSSRTGGHDIQYF.

V gene TRBV15 combines with J gene TRBJ2-1; 9 bases map to TRBD1. Germline CDR1 and CDR2: LNHNV and YYDKDF (reference sequence). J gave up 8 bases and V 3 bases, and 5 bases lay outside the gene matches. This CDR3 is built from 14 residues. The CDR3 protein is CATSRNRGLDEQFF. The CDR3 region has the DNA TGTGCCACCAGCAGGAACAGGGGGCTCGATGAGCAGTTCTTC.

The rearrangement uses TRBV5-1 and TRBJ2-5; no clear D. The CDR3 is made up of 14 amino acids. V was trimmed by 0 bases and J by 1 base, leaving 7 bases between them. The germline V gene encodes CDR1 SGHRS and CDR2 YFSETQ. The CDR3 DNA reads TGCGCCAGCAGCTTGGACAACCCCCAAGAGACCCAGTACTTC. It yields the protein CASSLDNPQETQYF.

There are a few counts of this clone. The V gene is TRBV7-6, the J gene TRBJ2-3; D ambiguous. Germline CDR1 SGHVS, CDR2 FNYEAQ. The CDR3 runs to 13 residues. V was shortened by 0 bases and J by 4 bases, with 5 bases between the two germline ends. This CDR3 reads CASSLAGPDTQYF. The CDR3 region has the DNA TGTGCCAGCAGCTTAGCTGGTCCAGATACGCAGTATTTT.

The table lists this clone with a few counts. The chain uses TRBV30 and TRBJ2-5; D may be TRBD1 or TRBD2 (5 bases each). The CDR3 extends over 13 amino acids. The V and J ends lost 2 bases and 7 bases respectively, with 14 bases between them. The germline V gene encodes CDR1 GTSNPN and CDR2 SVGIG (reference sequence). DNA of the CDR3: TGTGCCTGGAGTCAGGGTGGGGGACCGACCCAGTACTTC. The encoded protein is CAWSQGGGPTQYF.

As for this clone: A read error may account for a junction end that differs from germline. This rearrangement joins TRBV29-1 to TRBJ2-3; D is perhaps TRBD2 (5 bases). Per the germline V gene, CDR1 is SQVTM and CDR2 is ANQGSEA. The CDR3 is made up of 11 amino acids. CDR3 amino acids: CSVKEGDTQYF. CDR3 bases: TGCAGCGTTAAAGAGGGAGATACGCAGTATTTT.

V usage is TRBV2 and J usage is TRBJ2-3; the match to TRBD2 covers 8 bases. V lost 5 bases and J lost 10; bases outside the gene matches: 11. The germline gives CDR1 SNHLY, CDR2 FYNNEI. The CDR3 length is 14 residues. For the CDR3, the DNA is TGTGCCAGCAGTAAAGGCGGTAGCGGGGTTGCGCAGTATTTT. It codes for CASSKGGSGVAQYF.

V is TRBV5-1 and J is TRBJ2-5; a weak D match, TRBD2 (6 bases). Looked up from germline, CDR1 is SGHRS and CDR2 is YFSETQ. This CDR3 contains 14 residues. Trimming removed 2 bases from V and 2 bases from J, with 10 bases in between. CDR3 nucleotides: TGCGCCAGCAGCTTCGGGGGACCTCAAGAGACCCAGTACTTC. Amino acid sequence: CASSFGGPQETQYF.

This sequence joins TRBV29-1 and TRBJ1-2; a possible D gene is TRBD1 (5 bases). The CDR3 is 12 residues long. Looked up from germline, CDR1 is SQVTM and CDR2 is ANQGSEA. V lost 7 bases and J lost 6, with 15 bases in between. The CDR3 here is CSGGSGPDGYTF. The CDR3 DNA follows: TGCAGCGGGGGGTCGGGACCCGATGGCTACACCTTC.

As for this clone: One end of the junction fails to match germline, which may point to a read error. CDR3 DNA: TGTGCCAGCATCTCGACGGGACACTCAAACACTGAAGCTTTCTTT. Its protein is CASISTGHSNTEAFF. The chain carries TRBV4-1 and TRBJ1-1; D is perhaps TRBD1 (6 bases). The CDR3 extends over 15 amino acids. Germline assignment: CDR1 MGHRA and CDR2 YSYEKL.